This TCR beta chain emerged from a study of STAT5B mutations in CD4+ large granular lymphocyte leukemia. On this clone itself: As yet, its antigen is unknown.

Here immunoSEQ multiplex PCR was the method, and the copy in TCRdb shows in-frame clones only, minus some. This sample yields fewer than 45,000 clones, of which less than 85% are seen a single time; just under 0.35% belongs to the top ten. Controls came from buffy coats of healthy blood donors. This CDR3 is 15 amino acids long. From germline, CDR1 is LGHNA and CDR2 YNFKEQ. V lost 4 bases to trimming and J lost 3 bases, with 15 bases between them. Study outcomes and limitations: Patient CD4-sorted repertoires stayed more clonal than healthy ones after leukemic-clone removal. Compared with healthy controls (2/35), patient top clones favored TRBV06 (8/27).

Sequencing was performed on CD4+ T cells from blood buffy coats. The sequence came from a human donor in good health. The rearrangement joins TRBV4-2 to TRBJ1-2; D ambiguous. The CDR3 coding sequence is TGTGCCAGCAGCCGCCGTGCCGGGGAATACTATGGCTACACCTTC. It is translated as CASSRRAGEYYGYTF.